This T cell receptor beta chain stems from a study of technical replicates of blood from several donors. Method: immunoSEQ multiplex PCR; TCRdb's copy keeps in-frame clones and lacks some. The sample lists over 65,000 clones; approximately 97% were seen once. This CDR3 has 14 amino acids. Germline loops: CDR1 MNHEY, CDR2 SVGAGI. Trimming removed 2 bases from V and 6 bases from J; junction bases left unmatched: 6. The gene calls are TRBV6-5 and TRBJ1-1; TRBD1 matches 7 bases. The source is a human donor in good health. The sequencing input was T cells isolated from PBMCs. CDR3 in DNA: TGTGCCAGCAGTTACACCAGGGGGGTCTCTGAAGCTTTCTTT. This gives the protein CASSYTRGVSEAFF.